This T cell receptor beta chain was sequenced in a study of T cells in Graves' hyperthyroidism and ophthalmopathy. Turning to the study itself: Upon initial diagnosis and before any treatment, peripheral blood was collected. Findings and limits, study-wide: Most expanded thyroid clonotypes above 0.001 also appeared in blood.

Trimming removed 5 bases at V and 2 bases at J, with 12 bases between. The V gene's germline CDR1 is DFQATT and CDR2 SNEGSKA (reference sequence). The CDR3 covers 13 residues. Amplification targeted TCR beta CDR3 regions from RNA transcripts. With the HTBI primer set, the TCR CDR3 went through a first round of RT-PCR. TCRdb used MiXCR to reprocess the multiplex PCR reads, holding one entry per CDR3 protein. The profile shows under 600,000 distinct CDR3 sequences, 16% of them singletons. This clonotype was counted at least ten times. Antigen specificity is unknown. The TCR originated in a woman in her thirties or forties with Graves' ophthalmopathy. Sequencing was done on a sample of blood. The chain combines TRBV20-1 with TRBJ1-2, with unresolved D. In nucleotides, the CDR3 is TGCAGTGCTCCGGAGGGTGCCAACTATGGCTACACCTTC. Translating it yields CSAPEGANYGYTF.